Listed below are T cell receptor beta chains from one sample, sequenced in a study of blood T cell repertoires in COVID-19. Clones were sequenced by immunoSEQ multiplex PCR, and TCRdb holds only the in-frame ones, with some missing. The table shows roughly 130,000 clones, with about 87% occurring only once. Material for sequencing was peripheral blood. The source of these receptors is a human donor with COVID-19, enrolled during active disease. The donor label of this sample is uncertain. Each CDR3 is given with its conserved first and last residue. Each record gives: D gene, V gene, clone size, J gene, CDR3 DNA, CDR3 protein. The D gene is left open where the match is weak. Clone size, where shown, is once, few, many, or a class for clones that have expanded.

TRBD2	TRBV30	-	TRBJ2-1	TGTGCCCCTGAGTACCGGGAGGGCTCCTACAATGAGCAGTTCTTC	CAPEYREGSYNEQFF
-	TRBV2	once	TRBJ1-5	TGTGCCAGCCGTTCCCGGGACACCAATCAGCCCCAGCATTTT	CASRSRDTNQPQHF
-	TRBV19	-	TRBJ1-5	TGTGCCAGTAGAGAGGGGACAAGGGTGAGCAATCAGCCCCAGCATTTT	CASREGTRVSNQPQHF
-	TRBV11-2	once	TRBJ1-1	TGTGCCAGCAGCTCGCGGCGGGGTAGGACTGAAGCTTTCTTT	CASSSRRGRTEAFF
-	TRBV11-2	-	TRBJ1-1	TGTGCCAGCAGCTTAGAAGCAGGGAACACTGAAGCTTTCTTT	CASSLEAGNTEAFF
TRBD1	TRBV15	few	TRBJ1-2	TGTGCCACCAGCAGAGACCCCGACAGGGTATTAGCTGGCTACACCTTC	CATSRDPDRVLAGYTF
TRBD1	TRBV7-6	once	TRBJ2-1	TGTGCCAGCAGCGCGCCCTTGGCAGGGACAGGGGTTGATCACAATGAGCAGTTCTTC	CASSAPLAGTGVDHNEQFF
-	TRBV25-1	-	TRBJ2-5	TGTGCCAGCCGCAACGGAGGACAAGAGACCCAGTACTTC	CASRNGGQETQYF
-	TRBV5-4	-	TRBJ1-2	TGTGCCAGCAGCTTGGATGGCACCGAGGGAGGCTACACCTTC	CASSLDGTEGGYTF
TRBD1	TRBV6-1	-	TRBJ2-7	TGTGCCAGCAGTGAAAAGGGGACAGTCCCCTACGAGCAGTACTTC	CASSEKGTVPYEQYF
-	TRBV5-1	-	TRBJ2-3	TGCGCCAGCAGCTACCCGGGGAGGGGGGATACGCAGTATTTT	CASSYPGRGDTQYF
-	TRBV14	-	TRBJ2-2	TGTGCCAGCAGTCAGAGGGAAACCGGGGAGCTGTTTTTT	CASSQRETGELFF
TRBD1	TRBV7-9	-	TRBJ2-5	TGTGCCAGCAGCCGGGACAGGGAAGAGACCCAGTACTTC	CASSRDREETQYF
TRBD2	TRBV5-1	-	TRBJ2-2	TGCGCCAGCAGCCCCCGGACTAGCGGGGCTACCGGGGAGCTGTTTTTT	CASSPRTSGATGELFF
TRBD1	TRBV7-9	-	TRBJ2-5	TGTGCCAGCAGCTGGACAGGGCCCCAAGAGACCCAGTACTTC	CASSWTGPQETQYF
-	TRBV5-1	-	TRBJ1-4	TGCGCCAGCCAGACCGGAGATGCCGAAAAACTGTTTTTT	CASQTGDAEKLFF
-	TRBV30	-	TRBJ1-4	TGTGCCTGGAGTGTACTCCTAGGTGAAAAACTGTTTTTT	CAWSVLLGEKLFF
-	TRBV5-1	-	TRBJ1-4	TGCGCCAGCAGCTACAGGACGGACACAACTAATGAAAAACTGTTTTTT	CASSYRTDTTNEKLFF
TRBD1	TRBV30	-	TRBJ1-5	TGTGCCTGGGTCCCGACAGGGTCCCGGCCCCAGCATTTT	CAWVPTGSRPQHF
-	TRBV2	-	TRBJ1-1	TGTGCCAGCATGTTAGGGGTTGAGACTGAAGCTTTCTTT	CASMLGVETEAFF
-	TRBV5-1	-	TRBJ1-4	TGCGCCAGCAGCATTGGGACACTTGGAGAAAAACTGTTTTTT	CASSIGTLGEKLFF
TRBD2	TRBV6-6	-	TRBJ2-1	TGTGCCAGCAGTTCTTATAGCGGGGGGGCCTTGAATGAGCAGTTCTTC	CASSSYSGGALNEQFF
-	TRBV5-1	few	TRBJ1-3	TGCGCCAGCAGCTTGGTCACAGGAGATGGAAACACCATATATTTT	CASSLVTGDGNTIYF
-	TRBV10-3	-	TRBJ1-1	TGTGCCATCAGTGAGTCGAGCGTGGAGCTCACTGAAGCTTTCTTT	CAISESSVELTEAFF
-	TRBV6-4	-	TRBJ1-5	TGTGCCAGCAGTGACTGCGGACAGATTTTGTCCCAGCATTTT	CASSDCGQILSQHF
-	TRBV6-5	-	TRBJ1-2	TGTGCCAGCAGTTCCTCGGGCAGGGGCCGTGGCTACACCTTC	CASSSSGRGRGYTF
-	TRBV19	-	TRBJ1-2	TGTGCCACCCGGAGGGCATCCAACTATGGCTACACCTTC	CATRRASNYGYTF
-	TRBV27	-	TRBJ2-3	TGTGCCAGCAGTCCGAGAGGGGGGGCTCTATATACGCAGTATTTT	CASSPRGGALYTQYF
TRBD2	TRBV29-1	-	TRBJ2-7	TGCAGCGTCGGGTTAGTTGGGACTAGCGGGGGCGACGAGCAGTACTTC	CSVGLVGTSGGDEQYF
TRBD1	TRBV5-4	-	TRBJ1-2	TGTGCCAGCCAGAGACAGGGAGTGGATGGCTACACCTTC	CASQRQGVDGYTF
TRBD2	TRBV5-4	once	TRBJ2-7	TGTGCCAGCAGCTCCCCCACTAGCGGTCTTTGGGAGCAGTACTTC	CASSSPTSGLWEQYF
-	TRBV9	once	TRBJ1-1	TGTGCCAGCAGCGTAGATAGGGGGGGAATGAACACTGAAGCTTTCTTT	CASSVDRGGMNTEAFF
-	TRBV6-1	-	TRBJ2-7	TGTGCCAGCAGTGACCTCCCGGGGAGAGCGGCCCACGAGCAGTACTTC	CASSDLPGRAAHEQYF
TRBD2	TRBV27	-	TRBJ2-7	TGTGCCAGCAGTACCCGACCAGAACCTAGCGGGAAGCAGTACTTC	CASSTRPEPSGKQYF
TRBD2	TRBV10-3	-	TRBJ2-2	TGTGCCGTCCGACTAGCGGGAGACCTGAACACCGGGGAGCTGTTTTTT	CAVRLAGDLNTGELFF
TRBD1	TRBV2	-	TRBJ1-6	TGTGCCAGCAGAGCGAGACAGGGCCCTAGCCCAGATAATTCACCCCTCCACTTT	CASRARQGPSPDNSPLHF
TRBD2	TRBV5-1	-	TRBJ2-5	TGCGCCAGCAGCTTAATGGCTAGCGGGGTACATCAAGAGACCCAGTACTTC	CASSLMASGVHQETQYF
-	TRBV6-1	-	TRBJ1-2	TGTGCCAGCAGTGAGAGTGTGCGGTACGGTGGCTACACCTTC	CASSESVRYGGYTF
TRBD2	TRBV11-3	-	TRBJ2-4	TGTGCCAGCAGCCCGCGGACTAGAAAATTATACATTCAGTACTTC	CASSPRTRKLYIQYF